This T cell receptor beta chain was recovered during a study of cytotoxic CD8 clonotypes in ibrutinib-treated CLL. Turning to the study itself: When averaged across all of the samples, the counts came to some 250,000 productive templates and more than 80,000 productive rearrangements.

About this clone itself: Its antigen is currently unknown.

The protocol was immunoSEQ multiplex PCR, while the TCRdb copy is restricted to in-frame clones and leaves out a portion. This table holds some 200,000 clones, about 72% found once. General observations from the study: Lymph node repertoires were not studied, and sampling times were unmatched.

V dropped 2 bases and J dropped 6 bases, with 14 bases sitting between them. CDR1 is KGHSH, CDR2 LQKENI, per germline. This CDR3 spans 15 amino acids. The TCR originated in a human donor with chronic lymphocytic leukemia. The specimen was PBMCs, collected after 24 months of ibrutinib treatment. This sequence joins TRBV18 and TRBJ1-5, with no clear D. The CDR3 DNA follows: TGTGCCAGCTCACCAGGCTCTGTCGAGCGTCAGCCCCAGCATTTT. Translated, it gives CASSPGSVERQPQHF.